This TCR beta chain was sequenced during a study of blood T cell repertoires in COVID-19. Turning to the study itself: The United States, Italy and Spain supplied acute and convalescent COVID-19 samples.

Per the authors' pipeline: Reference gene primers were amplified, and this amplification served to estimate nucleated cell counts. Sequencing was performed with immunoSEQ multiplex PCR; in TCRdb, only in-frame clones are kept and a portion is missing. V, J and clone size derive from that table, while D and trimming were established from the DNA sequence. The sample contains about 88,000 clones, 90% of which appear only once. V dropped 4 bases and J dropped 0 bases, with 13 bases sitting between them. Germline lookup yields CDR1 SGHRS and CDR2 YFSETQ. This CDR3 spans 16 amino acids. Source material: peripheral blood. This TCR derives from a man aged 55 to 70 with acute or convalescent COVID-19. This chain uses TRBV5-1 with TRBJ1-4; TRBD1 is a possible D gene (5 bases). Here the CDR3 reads CASSEGTGATNEKLFF. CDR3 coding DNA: TGCGCCAGCAGCGAAGGGACTGGGGCAACTAATGAAAAACTGTTTTTT.